These 25 T cell receptor beta chains were all obtained from the same sample, sequenced in a study of blood T cell repertoires in COVID-19. Profiling relied on immunoSEQ multiplex PCR, and the TCRdb table lists in-frame clones only, not all of them. The sample shows about 38,000 clones, roughly 86% of them seen only once. Sequenced input: peripheral blood. The receptors originated from a human donor in a cohort sampled during active COVID-19.

This clone has a single count. This chain links TRBV5-6 with TRBJ2-2; D is possibly TRBD1 (6 bases). Germline CDR1 is SGHDT and CDR2 is YYEEEE. The ends were cut back, 3 bases at V and 6 bases at J, with 9 bases in the middle. This CDR3 has 13 residues. This CDR3 reads CASSSGVAGELFF. The CDR3 DNA reads as TGTGCCAGCAGCTCAGGGGTGGCCGGGGAGCTGTTTTTT. Using reference TRBV5-6 and TRBJ2-2 for the parts outside the CDR3, the full variable domain is DAGVTQSPTHLIKTRGQQVTLRCSPKSGHDTVSWYQQALGQGPQFIFQYYEEEERQRGNFPDRFSGHQFPNYSSELNVNALLLGDSALYLCASSSGVAGELFFGEGSRLTVL.

The chain joins TRBV27 to TRBJ2-7; weak D call: TRBD1 (6 bases). The V end was cut by 6 bases, the J end by 0 bases, with 15 bases between. Germline CDR1 is MNHEY and CDR2 is SMNVEV (reference sequence). The CDR3 is made up of 15 amino acids. DNA for the CDR3: TGTGCCAGCAGCTTGGGACGGGGACACTCCTACGAGCAGTACTTC. Its translation is CASSLGRGHSYEQYF.

This clone occurred a few times. The chain couples TRBV4-3 to TRBJ2-2, with 15 bases identical to TRBD2. The CDR3 is 19 amino acids. Germline V gene sequence: CDR1 LGHNA, CDR2 YSLEER. After removal of 4 bases from V and 3 bases from J, the junction contained 9 bases not matched to a gene. The chain's CDR3 is CASSPGLAGGPVDTGELFF. Written as DNA, the CDR3 is TGCGCCAGCAGCCCTGGACTAGCGGGAGGGCCAGTAGACACCGGGGAGCTGTTTTTT.

This rearrangement joins TRBV2 to TRBJ2-1; 11 positions match TRBD2. Germline assignment: CDR1 SNHLY and CDR2 FYNNEI. Trimming cost V 3 bases and J 5 bases; bases outside gene matches: 6. There are 16 residues in the CDR3. CDR3 bases: TGTGCCAGCAGTGACTTGACTAGCGGGGTTAACAATGAGCAGTTCTTC. Its translation: CASSDLTSGVNNEQFF.

The chain employs TRBV2 and TRBJ2-5; 8 nucleotides agree with TRBD2. The germline gives CDR1 SNHLY, CDR2 FYNNEI. V trimming: 6 bases; J trimming: 0 bases; junction bases outside the gene matches: 6. This CDR3 has 15 residues. CDR3 amino acids: CASSAVAGNQETQYF. DNA for the CDR3: TGTGCCAGCAGCGCCGTAGCGGGGAACCAAGAGACCCAGTACTTC. The full variable domain, rest sourced from reference TRBV2 and TRBJ2-5, is EPEVTQTPSHQVTQMGQEVILRCVPISNHLYFYWYRQILGQKVEFLVSFYNNEISEKSEIFDDQFSVERPDGSNFTLKIRSTKLEDSAMYFCASSAVAGNQETQYFGPGTRLLVL.

The gene calls are TRBV6-2 or TRBV6-3 and TRBJ2-7; a possible D gene is TRBD2 (6 bases). Germline lookup yields CDR1 MNHEY and CDR2 SVGEGT. The CDR3 is 19 amino acids. Trimming stripped 4 bases from V and 2 bases from J, with 27 bases between. CDR3 residues: CASSSSPGRGGRIPYEQYF. The CDR3 DNA sequence: TGTGCCAGCAGTTCCTCCCCTGGCAGAGGTGGGAGGATTCCCTACGAGCAGTACTTC.

This clone was seen only once. The chain recombines TRBV6-1 with TRBJ2-1; no definite D call. V shed 2 bases and J shed 7 bases, with 9 bases lying between them. Germline V lookup: CDR1 MNHNS, CDR2 SASEGT. The CDR3 consists of 13 residues. CDR3 sequence (DNA): TGTGCCAGCAGTGAACGACTTACGAATGAGCAGTTCTTC. This sequence encodes CASSERLTNEQFF.

V is TRBV27 and J is TRBJ1-2; D uncertain. Germline V lookup: CDR1 MNHEY, CDR2 SMNVEV (reference sequence). The CDR3 loop spans 15 amino acids. Between the trimmed V and J ends, which lost 1 base and 2 bases, there was a span of 11 bases. The DNA for the CDR3 is TGTGCCAGCAGTTTATACCCGGCGAGGAACTATGGCTACACCTTC. Residues: CASSLYPARNYGYTF.

The chain has TRBV28 and TRBJ1-6, with D hard to call. The CDR3 extends over 16 amino acids. Germline CDR1 reads MDHEN; CDR2 reads SYDVKM. The V end lost 1 base, the J end lost 14 bases, and 21 bases lay between the germline ends. In DNA form, the CDR3 reads TGTGCCAGCAGTTTATTAGCAGGTTCGGGGAGCATGGCCCTCCACTTT. Residues: CASSLLAGSGSMALHF.

This clone showed up just once. The rearrangement joins TRBV28 to TRBJ1-6; D gene uncertain. V shed 2 bases and J shed 3 bases, with 5 bases lying between them. CDR1 is MDHEN, CDR2 SYDVKM, per germline. The CDR3 runs 14 residues. In DNA form, the CDR3 reads TGTGCCAGCAGTTTACGGGTCTATAATTCACCCCTCCACTTT. Translating gives CASSLRVYNSPLHF.

The chain couples TRBV5-1 to TRBJ2-7, with TRBD1 matching 11 bases. The trim removed 4 bases at V and 3 bases at J, leaving 6 bases unmatched. CDR1 SGHRS and CDR2 YFSETQ come from the germline V gene. This CDR3 comprises 15 residues. The CDR3 protein is CASSRRDRGVYEQYF. The CDR3, as DNA: TGCGCCAGCAGCCGCCGGGACAGGGGGGTCTACGAGCAGTACTTC.

The rearrangement uses TRBV9 and TRBJ1-2; 7 bases map to TRBD1. The CDR3 is 14 residues long. Germline values: CDR1 SGDLS, CDR2 YYNGEE. V lost 0 bases to trimming and J lost 3 bases; unmatched junction nucleotides: 2. This chain's CDR3 is CASSVVGTDYGYTF. In DNA, the CDR3 is TGTGCCAGCAGCGTAGTTGGGACAGACTATGGCTACACCTTC.

The chain recombines TRBV4-1 with TRBJ1-5; D may be TRBD1 (6 bases). CDR1 is MGHRA, CDR2 YSYEKL, per germline. The CDR3 has 14 residues. The germline V and J ends were trimmed by 2 bases and 7 bases, with 12 bases remaining between them. The CDR3 is CASSQTLGGQPQHF. The DNA for the CDR3 is TGCGCCAGCAGCCAAACCCTAGGGGGACAGCCCCAGCATTTT.

The chain is built from TRBV5-1 and TRBJ2-6; possibly TRBD1 for D (6 bases). This CDR3 is 17 amino acids long. Germline CDR1 SGHRS, CDR2 YFSETQ. V was shortened by 9 bases and J by 0 bases, with 19 bases between the two germline ends. The CDR3 is CATHSGRGPSGANVLTF. For the CDR3, the DNA is TGCGCCACCCATAGTGGCAGGGGACCCTCTGGGGCCAACGTCCTGACTTTC.

The chain joins TRBV20-1 to TRBJ1-1, with a weak D call TRBD1 (6 bases). V dropped 2 bases and J dropped 5 bases, with 6 bases sitting between them. Germline V gene data show CDR1 as DFQATT and CDR2 as SNEGSKA (reference sequence). This CDR3 spans 11 amino acids. CDR3: CSARQGTEAFF. CDR3 DNA: TGCAGTGCTAGACAGGGGACTGAAGCTTTCTTT.

The rearrangement joins TRBV5-1 to TRBJ2-5, with 8 nucleotides matching TRBD2. In germline, CDR1 is SGHRS, CDR2 YFSETQ. CDR3 length: 16 residues. J gave up 2 bases and V 2 bases, and 8 bases lay outside the gene matches. The DNA for the CDR3 is TGCGCCAGCAGCTTAACTTTAGCGGGGAGACAAGAGACCCAGTACTTC. Protein product: CASSLTLAGRQETQYF.

This chain uses TRBV5-1 with TRBJ2-5; TRBD1 aligns across 9 bases. Germline V gene data show CDR1 as SGHRS and CDR2 as YFSETQ. The CDR3 extends over 18 amino acids. V dropped 7 bases and J dropped 0; count of bases not matched to a gene: 16. Written as DNA, the CDR3 is TGCGCCAGCGGGAGAGGGACAGGGTCGACTCAGTACCAAGAGACCCAGTACTTC. It encodes CASGRGTGSTQYQETQYF.

The chain combines TRBV25-1 with TRBJ2-6, with 9 bases fitting TRBD1. The length of the CDR3 is 18 residues. The V gene end was trimmed by 4 bases and the J gene end by 0 bases; junction bases not matched to a gene: 7. Per the germline V gene, CDR1 is MGHDK and CDR2 is SYGVNS. The chain's CDR3 is CASSARTGDRSGANVLTF. For the CDR3, the DNA is TGTGCCAGCAGTGCCCGGACAGGGGACCGCTCTGGGGCCAACGTCCTGACTTTC.

Here the CDR3 reads CASSSLAGRGPDTQYF. Written as DNA, the CDR3 is TGTGCCAGCAGTTCCCTAGCGGGGAGGGGCCCAGATACGCAGTATTTT. The rearrangement links TRBV6-6 to TRBJ2-3; 9 bases align to TRBD2. The V and J ends lost 4 bases and 4 bases, in that order; junction bases with no gene match: 9. Germline-derived CDR1 and CDR2 are MNHNY and SVGAGI (reference sequence). CDR3 length: 16 residues.

There are a few counts of this clone. V usage is TRBV6-5 and J usage is TRBJ2-4; D ambiguous. CDR1 is MNHEY, CDR2 SVGAGI, per germline. The CDR3 contains 15 residues. With 0 bases removed from V and 4 bases from J, the gap between germline ends came to 10 bases. The CDR3 spells CASSYSLGAKNIQYF. The CDR3, as DNA: TGTGCCAGCAGTTACTCGCTAGGAGCAAAAAACATTCAGTACTTC.

Only one count was recorded for this clone. The chain combines TRBV2 with TRBJ2-7; possible D gene TRBD1, 6 bases. Germline-derived CDR1 and CDR2 are SNHLY and FYNNEI. The ends were cut back, 5 bases at V and 6 bases at J, with 14 bases in the middle. The CDR3 loop spans 13 amino acids. CDR3 sequence reads: CASSLGAPGEQYF. DNA of the CDR3: TGTGCCAGCAGTTTGGGGGCTCCGGGCGAGCAGTACTTC.

The chain joins TRBV5-1 to TRBJ2-2; 8 positions match TRBD1. Trimming cost V 3 bases and J 4 bases; bases outside gene matches: 5. CDR3 length: 15 amino acids. CDR1 is SGHRS and CDR2 is YFSETQ in the germline V gene. The CDR3 DNA reads as TGCGCCAGCAGCTCTCGGGACAGGTTCACCGGGGAGCTGTTTTTT. Translating it yields CASSSRDRFTGELFF.

The gene calls are TRBV27 and TRBJ2-7; 11 bases match TRBD1. The J segment lost 11 bases and the V segment lost 6 bases, leaving 9 bases of the junction unmatched. This CDR3 has 13 amino acids. Germline CDR1 reads MNHEY; CDR2 reads SMNVEV (reference sequence). CDR3 sequence: CASSLGTGGWKYF. Here the CDR3 DNA reads TGTGCCAGCAGCCTCGGGACAGGGGGGTGGAAGTACTTC.

This clone appeared a single time. The junction and the germline gene differ at one end; a read error may be behind it. The rearrangement uses TRBV28 and TRBJ2-7; no firm D call. The CDR3 spans 13 residues. Germline loops: CDR1 MDHEN, CDR2 SYDVKM. CDR3 DNA: TGTGCCAGCAGTTTATTCCCATCGGGTGGTTGGAACTTC. Protein sequence: CASSLFPSGGWNF.

This chain links TRBV5-6 with TRBJ2-1; 8 positions match TRBD2. CDR1 and CDR2 (germline): SGHDT, YYEEEE. Trimming cost V 4 bases and J 3 bases; bases outside gene matches: 9. The CDR3 covers 16 residues. CDR3 in amino acids: CASSEVGLGDYNEQFF. CDR3 DNA: TGTGCCAGCAGCGAAGTGGGACTAGGGGACTACAATGAGCAGTTCTTC.